These 27 T cell receptor beta chains were sequenced from one sample in a study of radiotherapy plus CTLA-4 blockade in lung cancer. Profiling relied on immunoSEQ multiplex PCR, and the TCRdb table lists in-frame clones only, not all of them. The repertoire holds tens of thousands of clones, with roughly 70% as singletons. The sample here was peripheral blood, taken from a patient treated with radiotherapy plus ipilimumab. These receptors were taken from a human donor with non-small cell lung cancer that progressed on radiotherapy plus ipilimumab.

This clone has more than one count but fewer than ten. A much larger clone lies a single base off, so this may be a read error. This chain joins TRBV6-1 and TRBJ1-5, with a weak D call TRBD1 (5 bases). Germline lookup yields CDR1 MNHNS and CDR2 SASEGT. This CDR3 has 15 residues. Between the trimmed V and J ends, which lost 6 bases and 9 bases, there was a span of 21 bases. CDR3 region: CASSASAVGGAPQHF. CDR3 in DNA: TGTGCCAGCAGCGCCAGTGCAGTTGGGGGTGCGCCCCAGCATTTT.

The chain is built from TRBV27 and TRBJ2-7; 8 bases align to TRBD2. V lost 7 bases to trimming and J lost 7 bases; unmatched junction nucleotides: 12. Germline V gives CDR1 MNHEY, CDR2 SMNVEV (reference sequence). The CDR3 runs 14 residues. CDR3 residues: CASTQRGGYEEQYF. The CDR3 DNA follows: TGTGCCAGCACCCAACGGGGGGGGTACGAGGAGCAGTACTTC.

The V and J genes are TRBV4-3 and TRBJ1-1, with 7 positions matching TRBD1. Trimming at V came to 1 base and at J to 1 base, leaving 12 bases not matched to a gene. Germline V gene data show CDR1 as LGHNA and CDR2 as YSLEER. The CDR3 is 18 residues long. CDR3 coding DNA: TGCGCCAGCAGCCAAGGGACAGGAACCCTTTGGGCGAACACTGAAGCTTTCTTT. Translated, it gives CASSQGTGTLWANTEAFF.

This clone was seen just once. V is TRBV9 and J is TRBJ2-3; 8 bases fit TRBD2. From germline, CDR1 is SGDLS and CDR2 YYNGEE. With 0 bases clipped from V and 0 bases from J, the junction kept 6 bases outside the gene matches. The CDR3 contains 17 residues. CDR3 in DNA: TGTGCCAGCAGCGTAGACCCTAGCGGGTTGAGCACAGATACGCAGTATTTT. It is translated as CASSVDPSGLSTDTQYF.

The chain has TRBV29-1 and TRBJ1-1, with TRBD1 matching 9 bases. This CDR3 spans 13 amino acids. V was clipped by 3 bases and J by 7 bases; unmatched bases: 6. Germline CDR1 reads SQVTM; CDR2 reads ANQGSEA. CDR3 amino acids: CSVEHPGQGEAFF. The CDR3 DNA reads as TGCAGCGTTGAGCACCCGGGACAGGGTGAAGCTTTCTTT. The entire variable domain, with the rest obtained from reference TRBV29-1 and TRBJ1-1, is as follows: SAVISQKPSRDICQRGTSLTIQCQVDSQVTMMFWYRQQPGQSLTLIATANQGSEATYESGFVIDKFPISRPNLTFSTLTVSNMSPEDSSIYLCSVEHPGQGEAFFGQGTRLTVV.

Of note for this clone: One junction end disagrees with the germline gene, perhaps due to a read error. This chain joins TRBV2 and TRBJ1-4, with D possibly matching TRBD1 (5 bases). The CDR3 extends over 17 amino acids. Germline V gives CDR1 SNHLY, CDR2 FYNNEI. CDR3 nucleotide sequence: TGTGCCAGCAGGGGGGGATACCGATCTGCAACTATTGAAAAACTGTTTTTT. Amino acid sequence: CASRGGYRSATIEKLFF.

The rearrangement links TRBV7-9 to TRBJ2-5; TRBD1 matches 8 bases. Germline CDR1 and CDR2: SEHNR and FQNEAQ (reference sequence). V trimming: 5 bases; J trimming: 1 base; junction bases outside the gene matches: 6. The CDR3 loop spans 15 amino acids. The CDR3 reads CASSERTGTQETQYF. As DNA, the CDR3 is TGTGCCAGCAGCGAACGGACAGGGACCCAAGAGACCCAGTACTTC.

The chain uses TRBV7-2 and TRBJ1-1, with D perhaps matching TRBD1 (6 bases). Looked up from germline, CDR1 is SGHTA and CDR2 is FQGNSA. V was pared by 5 bases and J by 8 bases, with 12 bases between. The CDR3 length is 12 residues. The CDR3 reads CASSHGGAEAFF. In DNA, the CDR3 is TGTGCCAGCAGCCACGGGGGGGCAGAAGCTTTCTTT.

This clone appeared a single time. The chain joins TRBV28 to TRBJ1-1; TRBD1 matches at 8 bases. This CDR3 has 11 residues. J lost 10 bases, V lost 8 bases, and 6 bases had no gene match. CDR1 and CDR2 from the germline V gene are MDHEN and SYDVKM. The CDR3, as DNA: TGTGCCAGCTGGAAACAGGGGGGAGCTTTCTTT. Translating gives CASWKQGGAFF.

V gene TRBV11-3 combines with J gene TRBJ2-7; 7 bases align to TRBD1. The CDR3 is made up of 14 amino acids. J lost 0 bases, V lost 6 bases, and 5 bases had no gene match. CDR1 is SGHNT and CDR2 is YENEEA in the germline V gene. The CDR3 sequence is CASSSGQASYEQYF. DNA of the CDR3: TGTGCCAGCAGTTCCGGACAGGCCTCCTACGAGCAGTACTTC.

This clone has more than one count but fewer than ten. V usage is TRBV28 and J usage is TRBJ2-2, with a tentative D call TRBD2 (6 bases). The CDR3 has 15 amino acids. Per germline, CDR1 MDHEN and CDR2 SYDVKM. V lost 4 bases to trimming and J lost 1 base, with 10 bases between them. The CDR3 protein is CASSSGTVNTGELFF. Written as DNA, the CDR3 is TGTGCCAGCAGTTCCGGGACTGTGAACACCGGGGAGCTGTTTTTT. The whole variable domain, remainder taken from reference TRBV28 and TRBJ2-2, is DVKVTQSSRYLVKRTGEKVFLECVQDMDHENMFWYRQDPGLGLRLIYFSYDVKMKEKGDIPEGYSVSREKKERFSLILESASTNQTSMYLCASSSGTVNTGELFFGEGSRLTVL.

The chain employs TRBV30 and TRBJ2-5; TRBD2 matches at 9 bases. With 2 bases clipped from V and 1 base from J, the junction kept 5 bases outside the gene matches. The CDR3 runs to 15 residues. From germline, CDR1 is GTSNPN and CDR2 SVGIG (reference sequence). This CDR3 reads CAWSHERGVQETQYF. The CDR3 DNA is TGTGCCTGGAGTCACGAGCGGGGGGTCCAAGAGACCCAGTACTTC.

The chain carries TRBV18 and TRBJ2-1; 8 bases line up with TRBD1. CDR1 is KGHSH and CDR2 is LQKENI in the germline V gene. The trim removed 6 bases at V and 0 bases at J, leaving 4 bases unmatched. The CDR3 is made up of 15 amino acids. In DNA form, the CDR3 reads TGTGCCAGCTCGCCGGGGACAGGCTCCTACAATGAGCAGTTCTTC. Its translation is CASSPGTGSYNEQFF.

The chain combines TRBV7-8 with TRBJ2-7, with 9 bases identical to TRBD2. There are 16 residues in the CDR3. CDR1 is SGHVS and CDR2 is FQNEAQ in the germline V gene. With 5 bases clipped from V and 3 bases from J, the junction kept 11 bases outside the gene matches. CDR3 coding DNA: TGTGCCAGCAGCCCTCCCGCCTCTAGCGGGGACTACGAGCAGTACTTC. Translation: CASSPPASSGDYEQYF.

The rearrangement links TRBV29-1 to TRBJ2-5; TRBD2 is a possible D gene (5 bases). Germline V gene lookup returns CDR1 SQVTM and CDR2 ANQGSEA. Trimming took 4 bases from V and 2 from J, leaving 8 bases between them. The CDR3 runs 12 residues. CDR3 sequence: CSVGTPQETQYF. The CDR3 nucleotides are TGCAGCGTTGGGACTCCTCAAGAGACCCAGTACTTC. Based on the CDR3 plus reference TRBV29-1 and TRBJ2-5, the full variable domain is SAVISQKPSRDICQRGTSLTIQCQVDSQVTMMFWYRQQPGQSLTLIATANQGSEATYESGFVIDKFPISRPNLTFSTLTVSNMSPEDSSIYLCSVGTPQETQYFGPGTRLLVL.

This clone has just a few counts. J is TRBJ1-1 and V is TRBV11-2; D not resolved. The CDR3 runs to 15 residues. Trimming pared 1 base from V and 1 base from J, leaving 10 bases between. Per germline, CDR1 SGHAT and CDR2 FQNNGV. The CDR3 bases are TGTGCCAGCAGCTTAGTACGCAGGAAGAACACTGAAGCTTTCTTT. Its protein is CASSLVRRKNTEAFF.

The sample holds one count of this clone. The chain is built from TRBV21-1 and TRBJ2-7; the table's TRBD2 call for D was not verified on the DNA. TRBV21-1 is assigned pseudogene status. The CDR3 extends over 16 amino acids. The CDR3 sequence is CASTQEPFREKDEQYF. The CDR3, as DNA: TGTGCCAGCACCCAGGAGCCCTTTCGGGAGAAGGACGAGCAGTACTTC.

The chain uses TRBV5-1 and TRBJ2-2; TRBD2 aligns across 10 bases. After removal of 5 bases from V and 3 bases from J, the junction contained 4 bases not matched to a gene. The CDR3 runs to 15 residues. CDR1 and CDR2 (germline): SGHRS, YFSETQ. The CDR3 DNA reads as TGCGCCAGCAGTTTGCTAGCGGGAGACACCGGGGAGCTGTTTTTT. Amino acid sequence: CASSLLAGDTGELFF. The complete variable domain, with remaining parts taken from reference TRBV5-1 and TRBJ2-2, reads KAGVTQTPRYLIKTRGQQVTLSCSPISGHRSVSWYQQTPGQGLQFLFEYFSETQRNKGNFPGRFSGRQFSNSRSEMNVSTLELGDSALYLCASSLLAGDTGELFFGEGSRLTVL.

The chain is built from TRBV2 and TRBJ1-2; a weak D match, TRBD1 (5 bases). CDR3 size: 15 residues. CDR1 is SNHLY and CDR2 is FYNNEI in the germline V gene. The V end was cut by 8 bases, the J end by 6 bases, with 22 bases between. The CDR3 region is CASLSDGLQADGYTF. The CDR3 nucleotides read TGTGCCAGCCTTTCCGACGGGCTACAGGCGGATGGCTACACCTTC.

The chain combines TRBV7-9 with TRBJ2-2; TRBD1 aligns across 12 bases. Looked up from germline, CDR1 is SEHNR and CDR2 is FQNEAQ (reference sequence). CDR3 length equals 15 residues. Trimming took 5 bases from V and 7 from J; bases not matched to a gene: 5. The CDR3 nucleotides are TGTGCCAGCAGCGGGGACAGGGGGCTCGGCGGGGAGCTGTTTTTT. This codes for CASSGDRGLGGELFF.

J is TRBJ2-3 and V is TRBV7-2, with 9 nucleotides matching TRBD2. Germline V gene sequence: CDR1 SGHTA, CDR2 FQGNSA. This CDR3 region has 16 residues. Trimming removed 1 base from V and 8 bases from J; junction bases left unmatched: 10. CDR3 loop: CASSLEPSGVLGTQYF. In DNA, the CDR3 is TGTGCCAGCAGCTTAGAACCTAGCGGGGTGCTAGGTACGCAGTATTTT.

The V gene is TRBV7-9, the J gene TRBJ1-1; D gene ambiguous. V lost 4 bases to trimming and J lost 11 bases, with 14 bases between them. This CDR3 is built from 12 residues. From germline, CDR1 is SEHNR and CDR2 FQNEAQ (reference sequence). The chain's CDR3 is CASSYEVRSAFF. CDR3 DNA: TGTGCCAGCAGCTATGAAGTCCGCTCGGCTTTCTTT.

This chain uses TRBV7-6 with TRBJ2-2, with D perhaps being TRBD1 or TRBD2 (5 bases each). This CDR3 spans 15 amino acids. Per the germline V gene, CDR1 is SGHVS and CDR2 is FNYEAQ. V lost 4 bases, J lost 5 bases, and 14 bases lay in between. The CDR3 DNA sequence: TGTGCCAGCAGCTCCTGGGACCAAGGGACCGGGGAGCTGTTTTTT. It translates to CASSSWDQGTGELFF. Looking up the rest from reference TRBV7-6 and TRBJ2-2 gives the full variable domain: GAGVSQSPRYKVTKRGQDVALRCDPISGHVSLYWYRQALGQGPEFLTYFNYEAQQDKSGLPNDRFSAERPEGSISTLTIQRTEQRDSAMYRCASSSWDQGTGELFFGEGSRLTVL.

In this sample, this clone turned up a few times. The V gene is TRBV19, the J gene TRBJ2-2; TRBD1 aligns across 7 bases. Germline CDR1 LNHDA, CDR2 SQIVND (reference sequence). Trimming at V came to 2 bases and at J to 1 base, leaving 1 base not matched to a gene. CDR3 length: 15 residues. The CDR3 sequence: CASSIRGLNTGELFF. The CDR3 DNA follows: TGTGCCAGTAGTATAAGGGGGCTGAACACCGGGGAGCTGTTTTTT.

The gene calls are TRBV4-1 and TRBJ1-1; 7 bases fit TRBD1. The length of the CDR3 is 15 residues. With V trimmed by 5 bases and J by 4 bases, 10 bases remained unmatched. The germline gives CDR1 MGHRA, CDR2 YSYEKL. In DNA form, the CDR3 reads TGCGCCAGCAGCTCACAGGGGCCCCCCGTCACTGAAGCTTTCTTT. Translation gives CASSSQGPPVTEAFF.

This clone was detected only a few times. The same CDR3 can be traced to other DNA sequences in this sample. The rearrangement joins TRBV11-2 to TRBJ2-7; D unresolved. The CDR3 covers 13 residues. The germline CDR1 and CDR2 sequences are SGHAT and FQNNGV. V was pared by 1 base and J by 3 bases, with 7 bases between. The CDR3 DNA is TGTGCCAGCAGCTTAGGTCCGAACTACGAGCAGTACTTC. It translates to CASSLGPNYEQYF.

This clone showed up just once. This chain uses TRBV4-2 with TRBJ2-1; no clear D gene. The CDR3 contains 17 residues. Between the trimmed V and J ends, which lost 0 bases and 0 bases, there was a span of 12 bases. The germline V gene has CDR1 LGHNA and CDR2 YNFKEQ. The DNA of the CDR3 is TGTGCCAGCAGCCAAGATCTCGGTTTTAGCTCCTACAATGAGCAGTTCTTC. Amino acids: CASSQDLGFSSYNEQFF.